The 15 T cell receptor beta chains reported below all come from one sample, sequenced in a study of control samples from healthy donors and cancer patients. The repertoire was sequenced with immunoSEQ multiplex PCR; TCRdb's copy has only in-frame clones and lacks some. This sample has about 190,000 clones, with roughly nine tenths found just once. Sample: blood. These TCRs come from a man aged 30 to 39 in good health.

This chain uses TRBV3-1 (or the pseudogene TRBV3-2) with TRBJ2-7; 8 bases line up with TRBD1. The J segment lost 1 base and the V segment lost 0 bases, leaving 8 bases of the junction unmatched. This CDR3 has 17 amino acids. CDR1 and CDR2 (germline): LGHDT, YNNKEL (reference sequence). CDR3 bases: TGTGCCAGCAGCCAAGACCTATCCAGGGACAGGTCCTACGAGCAGTACTTC. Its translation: CASSQDLSRDRSYEQYF.

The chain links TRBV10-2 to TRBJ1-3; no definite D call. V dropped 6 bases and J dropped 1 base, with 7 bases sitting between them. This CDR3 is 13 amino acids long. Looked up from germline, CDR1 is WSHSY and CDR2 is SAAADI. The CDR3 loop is CASSPASGNTIYF. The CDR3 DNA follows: TGCGCCAGCAGCCCTGCTTCTGGAAACACCATATATTTT.

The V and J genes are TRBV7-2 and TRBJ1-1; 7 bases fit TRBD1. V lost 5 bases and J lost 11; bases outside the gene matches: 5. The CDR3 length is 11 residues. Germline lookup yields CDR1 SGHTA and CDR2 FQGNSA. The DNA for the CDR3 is TGTGCCAGCAGCCAAGGGGGCGCGGCTTTCTTT. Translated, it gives CASSQGGAAFF.

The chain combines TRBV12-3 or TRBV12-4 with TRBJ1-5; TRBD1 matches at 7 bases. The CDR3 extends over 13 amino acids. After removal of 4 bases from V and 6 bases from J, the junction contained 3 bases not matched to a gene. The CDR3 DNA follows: TGTGCCAGCAGTTCACAGGGGTTTCAGCCCCAGCATTTT. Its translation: CASSSQGFQPQHF.

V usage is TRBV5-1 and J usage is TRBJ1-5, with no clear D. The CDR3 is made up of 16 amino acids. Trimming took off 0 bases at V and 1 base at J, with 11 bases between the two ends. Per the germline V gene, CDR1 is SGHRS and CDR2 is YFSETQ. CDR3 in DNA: TGCGCCAGCAGCTTGGGTGGAGGACTCAGCAATCAGCCCCAGCATTTT. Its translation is CASSLGGGLSNQPQHF.

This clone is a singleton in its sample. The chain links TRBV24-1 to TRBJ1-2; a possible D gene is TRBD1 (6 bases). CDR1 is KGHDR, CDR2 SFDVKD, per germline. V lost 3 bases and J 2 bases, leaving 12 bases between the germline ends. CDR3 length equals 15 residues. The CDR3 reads CATSDPDSPNYGYTF. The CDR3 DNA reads TGTGCCACCAGTGATCCGGACAGCCCGAACTATGGCTACACCTTC.

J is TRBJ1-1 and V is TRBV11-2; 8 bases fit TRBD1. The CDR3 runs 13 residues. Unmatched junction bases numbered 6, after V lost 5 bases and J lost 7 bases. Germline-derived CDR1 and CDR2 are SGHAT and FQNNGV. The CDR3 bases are TGTGCCAGCAGCAAACAGGGGGAACTTGAAGCTTTCTTT. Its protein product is CASSKQGELEAFF.

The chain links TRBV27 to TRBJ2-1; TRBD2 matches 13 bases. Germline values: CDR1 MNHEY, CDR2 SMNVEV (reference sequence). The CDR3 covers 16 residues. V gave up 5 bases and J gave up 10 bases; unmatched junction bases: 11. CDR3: CASSTTGTSGAREQFF. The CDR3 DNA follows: TGTGCCAGCAGTACGACCGGGACTAGCGGGGCCAGGGAGCAGTTCTTC.

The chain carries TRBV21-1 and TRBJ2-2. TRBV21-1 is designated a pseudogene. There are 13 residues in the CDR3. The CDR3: CASSTLRPGELFF. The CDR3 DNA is TGTGCCAGCAGCACCTTACGCCCCGGGGAGCTGTTTTTT.

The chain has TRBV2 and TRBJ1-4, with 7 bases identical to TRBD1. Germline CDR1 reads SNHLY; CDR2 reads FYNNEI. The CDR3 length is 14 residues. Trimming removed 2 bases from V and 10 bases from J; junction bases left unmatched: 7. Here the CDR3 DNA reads TGTGCCAGCAGTGAATTAGGGGGCTTGACAAAACTGTTTTTT. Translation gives CASSELGGLTKLFF.

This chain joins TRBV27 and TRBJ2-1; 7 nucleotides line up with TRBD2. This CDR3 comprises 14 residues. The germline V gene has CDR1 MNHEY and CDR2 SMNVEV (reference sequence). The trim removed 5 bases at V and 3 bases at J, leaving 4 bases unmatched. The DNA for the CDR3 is TGTGCCAGCAGTCCCGGACTAGACTACAATGAGCAGTTCTTC. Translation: CASSPGLDYNEQFF.

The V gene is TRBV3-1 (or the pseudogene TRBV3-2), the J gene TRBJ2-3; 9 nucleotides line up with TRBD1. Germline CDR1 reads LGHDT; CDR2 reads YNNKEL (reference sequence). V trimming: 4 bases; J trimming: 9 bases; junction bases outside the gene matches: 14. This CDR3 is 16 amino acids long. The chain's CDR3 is CASSPWDREVGWTQYF. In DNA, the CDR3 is TGTGCCAGCAGCCCTTGGGACAGGGAGGTTGGGTGGACGCAGTATTTT.

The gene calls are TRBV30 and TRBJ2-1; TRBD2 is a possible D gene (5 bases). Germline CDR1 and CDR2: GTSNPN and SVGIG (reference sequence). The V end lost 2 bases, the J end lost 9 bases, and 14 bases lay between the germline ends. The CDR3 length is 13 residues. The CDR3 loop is CAWSSTRGGEQFF. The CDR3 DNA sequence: TGTGCCTGGAGTTCCACTAGAGGCGGTGAGCAGTTCTTC.

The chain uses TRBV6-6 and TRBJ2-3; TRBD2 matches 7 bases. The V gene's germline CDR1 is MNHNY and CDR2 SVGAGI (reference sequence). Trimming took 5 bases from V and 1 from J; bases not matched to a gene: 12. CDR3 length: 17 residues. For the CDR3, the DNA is TGTGCCAGCAGTCTGATCGTGAAGCGGGGCGGCACAGATACGCAGTATTTT. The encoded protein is CASSLIVKRGGTDTQYF.

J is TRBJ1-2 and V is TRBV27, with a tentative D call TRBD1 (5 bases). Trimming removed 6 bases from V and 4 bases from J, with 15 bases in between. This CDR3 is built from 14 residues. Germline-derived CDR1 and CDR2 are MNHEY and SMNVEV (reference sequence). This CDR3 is CASSPVRDAYGYTF. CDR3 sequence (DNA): TGTGCCAGCAGCCCTGTTAGGGACGCCTATGGCTACACCTTC.